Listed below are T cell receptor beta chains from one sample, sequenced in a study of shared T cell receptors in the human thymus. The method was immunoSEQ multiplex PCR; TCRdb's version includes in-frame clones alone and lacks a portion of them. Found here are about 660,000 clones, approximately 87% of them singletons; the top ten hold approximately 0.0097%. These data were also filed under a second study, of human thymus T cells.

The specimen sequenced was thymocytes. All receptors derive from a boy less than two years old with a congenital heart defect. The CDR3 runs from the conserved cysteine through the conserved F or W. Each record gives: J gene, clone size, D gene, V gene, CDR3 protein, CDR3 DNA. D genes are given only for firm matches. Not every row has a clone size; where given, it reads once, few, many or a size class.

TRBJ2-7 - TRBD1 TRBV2 CASRAIGTGENEQYF TGTGCCAGCAGGGCCATTGGGACAGGGGAAAACGAGCAGTACTTC
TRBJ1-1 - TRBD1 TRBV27 CASSSRQGSTEAFF TGTGCCAGCAGTTCCCGACAGGGGAGCACTGAAGCTTTCTTT
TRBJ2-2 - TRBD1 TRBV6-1 CASSREAGGIGELFF TGTGCCAGCAGTAGGGAGGCAGGGGGCATCGGGGAGCTGTTTTTT
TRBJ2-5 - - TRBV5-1 CASSFSVQETQYF TGCGCCAGCAGCTTCTCAGTCCAAGAGACCCAGTACTTC
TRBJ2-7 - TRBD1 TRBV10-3 CAIRKPQDREGLGDEQYF TGTGCCATCAGGAAACCCCAGGACAGGGAAGGACTCGGCGACGAGCAGTACTTC
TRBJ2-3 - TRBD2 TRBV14 CASSQVTGLAGDTQYF TGTGCCAGCAGCCAAGTTACCGGACTAGCGGGAGATACGCAGTATTTT
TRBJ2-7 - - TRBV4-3 CASSQDPESLIAEQYF TGCGCCAGCAGCCAAGACCCGGAGAGCCTAATCGCCGAGCAGTACTTC
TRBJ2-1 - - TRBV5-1 CATRGLADSNEQFF TGCGCCACCAGGGGGCTAGCGGACTCCAATGAGCAGTTCTTC
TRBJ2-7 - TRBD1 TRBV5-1 CASSSDRTYEQYF TGCGCCAGCAGCTCGGACAGGACCTACGAGCAGTACTTC
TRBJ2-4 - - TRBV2 CASSEGCWTHKNIQYF TGTGCCAGCAGTGAGGGTTGTTGGACACATAAAAACATTCAGTACTTC
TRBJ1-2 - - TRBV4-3 CASSQEGLYGYTF TGCGCCAGCAGCCAGGAGGGTCTCTATGGCTACACCTTC
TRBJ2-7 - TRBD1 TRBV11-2 CASSLARQGDYEQYF TGTGCCAGCAGCTTAGCCCGACAGGGCGACTACGAGCAGTACTTC
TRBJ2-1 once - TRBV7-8 CASSCGTPSEQFF TGTGCCAGCAGCTGTGGGACTCCGAGTGAGCAGTTCTTC
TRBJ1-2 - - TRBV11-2 CASSRTQTAFYGYTF TGTGCCAGCAGCCGTACCCAGACAGCCTTCTATGGCTACACCTTC
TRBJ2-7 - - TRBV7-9 CASSLEEGDPYEQYF TGTGCCAGCAGCTTAGAAGAGGGGGACCCCTACGAGCAGTACTTC
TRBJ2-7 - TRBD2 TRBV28 CASSLTLAGESYEQYF TGTGCCAGCAGTTTAACCTTAGCGGGAGAGTCCTACGAGCAGTACTTC
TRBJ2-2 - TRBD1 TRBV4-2 CASSQGRRRGRWNTGELFF TGTGCCAGCAGCCAAGGTCGTCGCAGGGGGAGATGGAACACCGGGGAGCTGTTTTTT
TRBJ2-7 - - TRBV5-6 CASSFAVLYEQYF TGTGCCAGCAGCTTCGCAGTCCTCTACGAGCAGTACTTC
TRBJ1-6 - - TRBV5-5 CASSGHYSYNSPLHF TGTGCCAGCAGCGGACATTACTCCTATAATTCACCCCTCCACTTT
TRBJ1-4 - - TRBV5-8 CASSLPRQRANEKLFF TGTGCCAGCAGCTTACCCCGTCAGAGGGCTAATGAAAAACTGTTTTTT
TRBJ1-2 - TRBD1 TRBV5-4 CASRPTGDRAAGYTF TGTGCCAGCAGACCAACGGGGGACAGAGCTGCGGGCTACACCTTC
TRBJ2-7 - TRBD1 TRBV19 CASSIADRAYEQYF TGTGCCAGTAGTATAGCCGACAGGGCCTACGAGCAGTACTTC
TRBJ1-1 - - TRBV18 CASSRSAQGTEAFF TGTGCCAGCTCAAGAAGCGCGCAGGGCACTGAAGCTTTCTTT
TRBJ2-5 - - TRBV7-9 CASSLALSEPRETQYF TGTGCCAGCAGCTTAGCCTTGAGCGAACCTCGGGAGACCCAGTACTTC
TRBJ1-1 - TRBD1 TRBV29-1 CSVEKKMAGTGRNTEAFF TGCAGCGTTGAAAAAAAGATGGCTGGGACAGGGAGAAACACTGAAGCTTTCTTT
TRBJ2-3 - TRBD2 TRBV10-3 CAISEGTTSLEDTQYF TGTGCCATCAGTGAGGGGACTACCAGTTTGGAAGATACGCAGTATTTT
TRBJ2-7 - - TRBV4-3 CASSQDQDTDYYEQYF TGCGCCAGCAGCCAAGATCAGGATACCGATTACTACGAGCAGTACTTC
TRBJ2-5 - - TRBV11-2 CASSPPGGVQETQYF TGTGCCAGCAGTCCGCCGGGGGGCGTCCAAGAGACCCAGTACTTC
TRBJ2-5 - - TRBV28 CASSLLKQERETQYF TGTGCCAGCAGTTTACTCAAACAGGAAAGAGAGACCCAGTACTTC
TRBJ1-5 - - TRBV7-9 CASSSSGIRNQPQHF TGTGCCAGCAGCTCCTCAGGGATAAGAAATCAGCCCCAGCATTTT
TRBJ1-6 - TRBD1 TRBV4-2 CASSQGDRSNSPLHF TGTGCCAGCAGCCAAGGGGACAGATCGAATTCACCCCTCCACTTT
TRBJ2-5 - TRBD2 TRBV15 CATSRDPAGAEDASGGETQYF TGTGCCACCAGCAGAGATCCAGCCGGTGCAGAGGATGCCAGCGGGGGAGAGACCCAGTACTTC
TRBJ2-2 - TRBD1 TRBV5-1 CASNTLTTGTGYNTGELFF TGCGCCAGCAACACTTTGACTACCGGGACAGGGTATAACACCGGGGAGCTGTTTTTT
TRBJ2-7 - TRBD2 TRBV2 CASRGGTTVNYEQYF TGTGCCAGCAGGGGGGGGACTACCGTAAACTACGAGCAGTACTTC
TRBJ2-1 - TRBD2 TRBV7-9 CASSSSYWTSGSYNEQFF TGTGCCAGCAGCTCATCATATTGGACTAGCGGGTCTTACAATGAGCAGTTCTTC
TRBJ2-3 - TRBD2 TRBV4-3 CASSQNGTSGGLDTQYF TGCGCCAGCAGCCAGAACGGGACTAGCGGGGGACTGGATACGCAGTATTTT
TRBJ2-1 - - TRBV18 CASSLPGRDEQFF TGTGCCAGCTCCCTCCCGGGCAGGGATGAGCAGTTCTTC
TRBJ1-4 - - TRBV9 CASSVGPGNLEKLFF TGTGCCAGCAGCGTAGGTCCAGGGAATTTAGAAAAACTGTTTTTT
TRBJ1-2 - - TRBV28 CASSLAGSGGYTF TGTGCCAGCAGCTTAGCGGGGAGCGGCGGCTACACCTTC
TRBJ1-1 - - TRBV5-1 CASSLEGPGRTEAFF TGCGCCAGCAGCTTGGAGGGGCCCGGGAGGACTGAAGCTTTCTTT
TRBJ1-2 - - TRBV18 CASSPPLVNYGYTF TGTGCCAGCTCACCACCACTGGTAAACTATGGCTACACCTTC
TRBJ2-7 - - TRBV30 CAWSRLPLYEQYF TGTGCCTGGAGTAGACTACCTCTCTACGAGCAGTACTTC